This T cell receptor beta chain was recovered during a study of CD8 T cells in ankylosing spondylitis. From germline, CDR1 is MGHDK and CDR2 SYGVNS. With 4 bases removed from V and 1 base from J, the gap between germline ends came to 9 bases. The CDR3 loop spans 14 amino acids. Generation of TCR beta libraries employed quantitative 5'-RACE incorporating molecular barcodes. TCRdb reanalysed the 5' RACE reads using MiXCR and keeps one entry per CDR3 protein. The profile covers about 440,000 distinct CDR3 sequences, with 17% appearing a single time and approximately 0.97% taken by the ten largest. A remark on this clonotype: Its antigen is undetermined.

Study findings and constraints: What appeared characteristic of ankylosing spondylitis blood was a TCR beta motif of seven to nine highly homologous variants. In reactive arthritis synovial fluid and blood, some motif variants had been reported before. Clones linked to the disease showed a CD8+ phenotype. They occurred at relatively low frequencies in peripheral blood.

This sequence joins TRBV25-1 and TRBJ2-3; D is tentatively TRBD1 or TRBD2 (5 bases each). This TCR came from a male donor with ankylosing spondylitis. Sequencing used blood, either unsorted or a sorted T cell fraction (not recorded which). CDR3 region: CASSGGTRTDTQYF. CDR3 nucleotide sequence: TGTGCCAGCAGTGGAGGGACCCGCACAGATACGCAGTATTTT.